The 8 T cell receptor beta chains given below trace back to one sample, sequenced in a study of CD8+CD57+ T cells in acquired aplastic anemia. Both TCR beta VDJ combination and CDR3 sequence profiling were carried out. Genomic DNA was the template for this profiling. MiXCR, applied by TCRdb to the reads, yields one record per CDR3 protein. The sample includes roughly 250,000 distinct CDR3 sequences, 82% seen only once; the top ten take approximately 40%. An expansion of CD8+CD57+ cells by flow cytometry had been shown in patients chosen for sequencing. Input material: sorted CD4+, CD8+, or CD8+CD57+ T cells (not recorded which) from PBMCs. The receptors come from a human donor with aplastic anemia.

As for this clonotype: Without the conserved terminal phenylalanine or tryptophan, this CDR3 likely stems from a read error. The DNA is left out, because the CDR3 cannot be placed on it with certainty; the CDR3 is given as TCRdb lists it. CDR3 in amino acids: CASSLVAGKMLL. The chain combines TRBV9 with TRBJ2-2. The CDR3 contains 12 residues when both ends are counted. Germline V gene data show CDR1 as SGDLS and CDR2 as YYNGEE.

This rearrangement joins TRBV6-4 to TRBJ1-3; 11 bases map to TRBD1. Germline CDR1 reads MRHNA; CDR2 reads SNTAGT. Trimming took 6 bases from V and 3 from J; bases not matched to a gene: 4. The CDR3 runs to 15 residues. CDR3 nucleotides: TGTGCCAGCAGGCCTGGGACAGGGGGTGGAAACACCATATATTTT. Its translation: CASRPGTGGGNTIYF.

This rearrangement joins TRBV9 to TRBJ2-1; 7 nucleotides agree with TRBD1. The CDR3 is 13 amino acids. In germline, CDR1 is SGDLS, CDR2 YYNGEE. The J segment lost 13 bases and the V segment lost 5 bases, leaving 12 bases of the junction unmatched. CDR3 sequence: CASSDTGVADQFF. CDR3 sequence (DNA): TGTGCCAGCAGTGATACAGGGGTCGCCGACCAGTTCTTC. The full variable domain, in which reference TRBV9 and TRBJ2-1 provide the parts outside the CDR3, is DSGVTQTPKHLITATGQRVTLRCSPRSGDLSVYWYQQSLDQGLQFLIQYYNGEERAKGNILERFSAQQFPDLHSELNLSSLELGDSALYFCASSDTGVADQFFGPGTRLTVL.

Details on this clonotype: A much larger clone differs from this one at a single base, so this may be a read error. Likely a read error: the CDR3 ends without its conserved phenylalanine or tryptophan. Because the CDR3's place on the DNA is in doubt, the DNA is left out and the CDR3 is given as listed by TCRdb. This chain uses TRBV7-9 with TRBJ2-7; the D call TRBD1 from the table was never checked on the DNA. Inclusive of both ends, the CDR3 amounts to 12 amino acids. The germline CDR1 and CDR2 sequences are SEHNR and FQNEAQ (reference sequence). CDR3 in amino acids: CASSLGGSYGAN.

To note about this clonotype: The junction and the germline gene differ at one end; a read error may be behind it. The chain uses TRBV7-9 and TRBJ2-3; D is ambiguous. Germline V lookup: CDR1 SEHNR, CDR2 FQNEAQ (reference sequence). CDR3 length equals 13 residues. CDR3 bases: TGTGCCAGCAGCTTAGGCCCCACACATACGCCGTATTTT. Protein sequence: CASSLGPTHTPYF.

About this clonotype itself: The CDR3 does not close with the conserved phenylalanine or tryptophan, likely indicating a read error. The limits of the CDR3 on the DNA are not certain, so only TCRdb's listed CDR3 is given. This chain links TRBV15 with TRBJ2-4; the tabulated D call, TRBD2, remains unverified against the DNA. CDR1 and CDR2 from the germline V gene are LNHNV and YYDKDF (reference sequence). Ends included, the CDR3 has 12 residues. CDR3 in amino acids: CASGRASNIQYL.

With respect to this clonotype: The CDR3 ends on some other residue instead of the conserved phenylalanine or tryptophan, so this is likely a read error. It is unclear where the CDR3 begins or ends on the DNA, so no DNA is shown, and the CDR3 is as TCRdb lists it. The chain combines TRBV2 with TRBJ2-1; the tabulated D call, TRBD1, remains unverified against the DNA. The V gene's germline CDR1 is SNHLY and CDR2 FYNNEI. The CDR3 spans 16 amino acids, including both terminal residues. The CDR3 spells CASGDGGTDTQYYGSV.

To note about this clonotype: No conserved phenylalanine or tryptophan ends this CDR3, so it is likely a read error. The DNA is left out, because the CDR3 cannot be placed on it with certainty; the CDR3 is given as TCRdb lists it. This chain joins TRBV2 and TRBJ2-1; TRBD1 is the table's D call, not checked against the DNA. The CDR3 spans 14 amino acids, including both terminal residues. Germline loops: CDR1 SNHLY, CDR2 FYNNEI. The CDR3 sequence: CASSDTGPGKQYFG.